A single sample is the source of the 25 T cell receptor beta chains below, sequenced in a study of identical twins. One entry per CDR3 protein results from TCRdb running MiXCR on the 5' RACE reads. The data show about 730,000 distinct CDR3 sequences, with around 21% seen just once and about 4.5% held by the top ten. This sample was also put to use in a study of T cells expressing NK-cell markers.

Sequenced input: PBMCs. Receptors were obtained from a young woman in good health.

The V call is TRBV9, the J call TRBJ1-2; D remains unclear. The V gene lost 3 bases and the J gene lost 3 bases, with 12 bases spanning the gap. Germline assignment: CDR1 SGDLS and CDR2 YYNGEE. The CDR3 extends over 14 amino acids. In DNA form, the CDR3 reads TGTGCCAGCAGCGGGCTAGGACGTGACTATGGCTACACCTTC. Its protein is CASSGLGRDYGYTF.

This clonotype was observed many times. The chain has TRBV5-1 and TRBJ2-5, with D unresolved. Germline CDR1 reads SGHRS; CDR2 reads YFSETQ. V lost 4 bases and J 1 base, leaving 8 bases between the germline ends. The CDR3 sequence is 13 residues long. The CDR3, as DNA: TGCGCCAGCAGCCAACCCCCCCAAGAGACCCAGTACTTC. Amino acid sequence: CASSQPPQETQYF.

This chain links TRBV5-5 with TRBJ1-1; 7 bases match TRBD1. Germline-derived CDR1 and CDR2 are SGHKS and YYEKEE (reference sequence). CDR3 length equals 16 residues. V lost 5 bases to trimming and J lost 1 base; unmatched junction nucleotides: 11. As DNA, the CDR3 is TGTGCCAGCAGATTCGGACAGGCGTTGGGGAACACTGAAGCTTTCTTT. Translating it yields CASRFGQALGNTEAFF. The full variable domain, its missing parts supplied by reference TRBV5-5 and TRBJ1-1, is DAGVTQSPTHLIKTRGQQVTLRCSPISGHKSVSWYQQVLGQGPQFIFQYYEKEERGRGNFPDRFSARQFPNYSSELNVNALLLGDSALYLCASRFGQALGNTEAFFGQGTRLTVV.

This clonotype was picked up a small number of times. V gene TRBV3-1 combines with J gene TRBJ2-3; no clear D. V was shortened by 4 bases and J by 4 bases, with 15 bases between the two germline ends. This CDR3 comprises 15 residues. Germline CDR1 is LGHDT and CDR2 is YNNKEL (reference sequence). The CDR3 bases are TGTGCCAGCAGCCCTCGACCCGCCCGCGCAGATACGCAGTATTTT. As protein: CASSPRPARADTQYF.

In its sample, this clonotype was seen a few times. The chain has TRBV5-1 and TRBJ2-1, with 7 bases fitting TRBD2. The CDR3 is 16 residues long. Germline V gives CDR1 SGHRS, CDR2 YFSETQ. V gave up 2 bases and J gave up 2 bases; unmatched junction bases: 7. The CDR3 DNA sequence: TGCGCCAGCAGCTTAACCCCGGGACTACCCTACAATGAGCAGTTCTTC. Translation gives CASSLTPGLPYNEQFF.

This clonotype was seen a handful of times. The V call is TRBV20-1, the J call TRBJ2-1, with 7 bases that match TRBD2. The CDR3 covers 13 residues. V dropped 6 bases and J dropped 10; count of bases not matched to a gene: 12. The germline CDR1 and CDR2 sequences are DFQATT and SNEGSKA (reference sequence). CDR3 region: CSALTSRAVEQFF. The CDR3 bases are TGCAGTGCCTTGACTAGCCGAGCTGTAGAGCAGTTCTTC.

This clonotype was picked up a small number of times. The chain combines TRBV20-1 with TRBJ2-3, with D perhaps TRBD2 (6 bases). From germline, CDR1 is DFQATT and CDR2 SNEGSKA (reference sequence). The CDR3 sequence is 15 residues long. The ends were cut back, 4 bases at V and 0 bases at J, with 14 bases in the middle. CDR3 protein: CSATKLAASTDTQYF. Written as DNA, the CDR3 is TGCAGTGCTACGAAACTAGCCGCTAGCACAGATACGCAGTATTTT.

This clonotype was picked up a small number of times. This rearrangement joins TRBV12-5 to TRBJ2-7, with D perhaps TRBD1 (6 bases). In germline, CDR1 is LGHNT, CDR2 FRNRAP. There are 13 residues in the CDR3. The V end was cut by 10 bases, the J end by 4 bases, with 17 bases between. The CDR3 DNA sequence: TGTGCTACCCAGCAGGGGATTTTGTACGAGCAGTACTTC. This translates into CATQQGILYEQYF.

This clonotype appeared a few times. This rearrangement joins TRBV20-1 to TRBJ2-1; D tentatively fits TRBD1 or TRBD2 (5 bases each). The germline V gene encodes CDR1 DFQATT and CDR2 SNEGSKA (reference sequence). V lost 3 bases to trimming and J lost 10 bases, with 19 bases between them. CDR3 length: 14 residues. CDR3 DNA sequence: TGCAGTGCTAGCCGTATAGAAACAGGAGGAGAGCAGTTCTTC. This translates into CSASRIETGGEQFF.

In its sample, this clonotype was seen many times. This rearrangement joins TRBV6-2 or TRBV6-3 to TRBJ2-7; D remains unclear. This CDR3 contains 12 residues. V lost 7 bases and J lost 4, with 11 bases in between. Germline assignment: CDR1 MNHEY and CDR2 SVGEGT. CDR3 loop: CASTLDRYEQYF. The CDR3, as DNA: TGTGCCAGCACGCTAGACCGATACGAGCAGTACTTC.

This clonotype was seen a few times. The chain has TRBV6-5 and TRBJ2-3; 7 bases are shared with TRBD2. The germline gives CDR1 MNHEY, CDR2 SVGAGI. V shed 4 bases, J shed 5 bases, and the junction held 12 bases outside the gene matches. This CDR3 is built from 16 residues. The CDR3 sequence is CASSSTGLRELDTQYF. CDR3 nucleotides: TGTGCCAGCAGTTCCACGGGGTTGCGGGAGCTAGATACGCAGTATTTT.

V is TRBV7-9 and J is TRBJ1-2; the D is unclear. This CDR3 spans 11 amino acids. CDR1 is SEHNR, CDR2 FQNEAQ, per germline (reference sequence). The ends were cut back, 4 bases at V and 14 bases at J, with 14 bases in the middle. The CDR3 is CASSSSTLFTF. The CDR3 nucleotides read TGTGCCAGCAGCTCAAGTACATTGTTTACCTTC.

This clonotype was detected only a few times. The rearrangement uses TRBV12-3 or TRBV12-4 and TRBJ1-1; D not certain. This CDR3 contains 12 residues. V was trimmed by 6 bases and J by 1 base, leaving 6 bases between them. In DNA form, the CDR3 reads TGTGCCAGCAGACCAGCGAACACTGAAGCTTTCTTT. Its protein product is CASRPANTEAFF.

The chain recombines TRBV12-3 or TRBV12-4 with TRBJ1-1; D call uncertain. V was cut by 3 bases and J by 5 bases, with 10 bases left in between. The CDR3 consists of 13 residues. The CDR3 sequence: CASSLNERTEAFF. CDR3 sequence (DNA): TGTGCCAGCAGTTTGAATGAAAGGACTGAAGCTTTCTTT.

There are a few counts of this clonotype. The gene calls are TRBV5-1 and TRBJ1-2; D gene ambiguous. This CDR3 has 14 amino acids. V lost 2 bases to trimming and J lost 1 base, with 9 bases between them. Germline CDR1 and CDR2: SGHRS and YFSETQ. CDR3 region: CASSLEGGNYGYTF. The CDR3 nucleotides read TGCGCCAGCAGCTTAGAGGGTGGTAACTATGGCTACACCTTC.

In this sample, this clonotype turned up many times. A read error may produce the germline difference seen at one junction end. The chain's CDR3 is CASSLGGSGYEQYF. In DNA form, the CDR3 reads TGTGCCAGCAGCTTAGGCGGGAGCGGCTACGAGCAGTACTTC. The chain employs TRBV12-3 or TRBV12-4 and TRBJ2-7; 7 positions match TRBD2. The CDR3 is 14 amino acids.

The CDR3: CASSFLAGSQETQYF. The CDR3 DNA is TGCGCCAGCAGCTTCCTAGCGGGATCTCAAGAGACCCAGTACTTC. This sequence joins TRBV5-1 and TRBJ2-5, with TRBD2 identical over 9 bases. Germline V lookup: CDR1 SGHRS, CDR2 YFSETQ. Trimming cost V 2 bases and J 2 bases; bases outside gene matches: 4. This CDR3 spans 15 amino acids. The full variable domain, its missing parts supplied by reference TRBV5-1 and TRBJ2-5, is KAGVTQTPRYLIKTRGQQVTLSCSPISGHRSVSWYQQTPGQGLQFLFEYFSETQRNKGNFPGRFSGRQFSNSRSEMNVSTLELGDSALYLCASSFLAGSQETQYFGPGTRLLVL.

This clonotype was seen a handful of times. This chain joins TRBV20-1 and TRBJ2-5; TRBD2 aligns across 13 bases. The CDR3 contains 15 residues. J lost 0 bases, V lost 4 bases, and 2 bases had no gene match. The V gene's germline CDR1 is DFQATT and CDR2 SNEGSKA (reference sequence). The CDR3: CSAMTSGGYQETQYF. The DNA for the CDR3 is TGCAGTGCTATGACTAGCGGGGGGTACCAAGAGACCCAGTACTTC.

This clonotype was seen ten or more times. The chain has TRBV20-1 and TRBJ2-3; 12 bases are shared with TRBD2. Trimming at V came to 5 bases and at J to 5 bases, leaving 8 bases not matched to a gene. CDR1 is DFQATT and CDR2 is SNEGSKA in the germline V gene (reference sequence). The CDR3 extends over 15 amino acids. CDR3 residues: CSAQRLAGARDTQYF. The CDR3 nucleotides read TGCAGTGCTCAACGACTAGCGGGGGCGAGAGATACGCAGTATTTT.

This clonotype turned up a few times. This rearrangement joins TRBV20-1 to TRBJ2-7; D remains unclear. Trimming took 3 bases from V and 7 from J, leaving 13 bases between them. Germline V gene data show CDR1 as DFQATT and CDR2 as SNEGSKA (reference sequence). CDR3 length: 12 amino acids. Written as DNA, the CDR3 is TGCAGTGCTAGCCAATACCTAGGGGAGCAGTACTTC. This encodes CSASQYLGEQYF.

The rearrangement joins TRBV7-2 to TRBJ2-7; the D call may be TRBD1 or TRBD2 (5 bases each). The CDR3 has 15 residues. The germline V and J ends were trimmed by 0 bases and 6 bases, with 15 bases remaining between them. Germline CDR1 SGHTA, CDR2 FQGNSA. The CDR3: CASSLAWGTTSEQYF. DNA of the CDR3: TGTGCCAGCAGCTTAGCTTGGGGGACGACGAGCGAGCAGTACTTC.

This clonotype was found a few times. This sequence joins TRBV12-3 or TRBV12-4 and TRBJ2-7; TRBD1 matches 7 bases. The CDR3 has 15 amino acids. The ends lost 7 bases at V and 5 bases at J; junction bases unmatched: 14. The CDR3 nucleotides are TGTGCCAGCACACCAGCGATGAGACAGGGTAACGAGCAGTACTTC. Its translation: CASTPAMRQGNEQYF.

V and J are TRBV10-3 and TRBJ2-7, with 7 bases that match TRBD1. J gave up 5 bases and V 8 bases, and 9 bases lay outside the gene matches. The CDR3 has 13 amino acids. Germline V lookup: CDR1 ENHRY, CDR2 SYGVKD. CDR3 coding DNA: TGTGCCATCGCCGGGACAGCTTTCGACGAGCAGTACTTC. Protein sequence: CAIAGTAFDEQYF.

This clonotype was recorded a few times. The genes are TRBV5-1 and TRBJ2-1; TRBD1 is a possible D gene (5 bases). The CDR3 contains 14 residues. Germline V gives CDR1 SGHRS, CDR2 YFSETQ. V lost 0 bases, J lost 6 bases, and 10 bases lay in between. The CDR3 loop reads CASSLARRANEQFF. The CDR3 DNA is TGCGCCAGCAGCTTGGCCCGCAGGGCCAATGAGCAGTTCTTC. The entire variable domain, with the rest obtained from reference TRBV5-1 and TRBJ2-1, is as follows: KAGVTQTPRYLIKTRGQQVTLSCSPISGHRSVSWYQQTPGQGLQFLFEYFSETQRNKGNFPGRFSGRQFSNSRSEMNVSTLELGDSALYLCASSLARRANEQFFGPGTRLTVL.

V is TRBV12-3 or TRBV12-4 and J is TRBJ1-2; 9 bases map to TRBD1. This CDR3 region has 15 residues. V gave up 5 bases and J gave up 0 bases; unmatched junction bases: 4. The DNA of the CDR3 is TGTGCCAGCAGTGGGACAGGGAAATCTAACTATGGCTACACCTTC. It specifies CASSGTGKSNYGYTF.